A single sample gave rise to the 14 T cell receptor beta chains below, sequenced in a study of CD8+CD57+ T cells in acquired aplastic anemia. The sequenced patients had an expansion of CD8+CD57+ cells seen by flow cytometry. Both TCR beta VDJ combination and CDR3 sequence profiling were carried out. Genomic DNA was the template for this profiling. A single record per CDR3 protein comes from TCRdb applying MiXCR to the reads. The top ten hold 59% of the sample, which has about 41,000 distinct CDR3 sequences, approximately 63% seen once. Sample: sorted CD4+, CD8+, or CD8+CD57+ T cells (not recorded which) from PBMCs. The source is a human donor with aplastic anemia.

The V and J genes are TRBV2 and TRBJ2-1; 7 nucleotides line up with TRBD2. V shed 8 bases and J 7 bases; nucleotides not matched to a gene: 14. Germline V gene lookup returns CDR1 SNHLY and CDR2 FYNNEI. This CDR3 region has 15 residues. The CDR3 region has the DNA TGTGCCAGCTGCTCCCCAGCGGGGAGTTGGAATGAGCAGTTCTTC. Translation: CASCSPAGSWNEQFF.

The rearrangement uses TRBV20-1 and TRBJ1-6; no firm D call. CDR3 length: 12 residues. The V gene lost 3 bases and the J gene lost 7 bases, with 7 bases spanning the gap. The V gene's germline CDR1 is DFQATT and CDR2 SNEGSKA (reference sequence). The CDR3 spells CSARDLNSPLHF. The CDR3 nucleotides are TGCAGTGCTAGGGACCTAAATTCACCCCTCCACTTT.

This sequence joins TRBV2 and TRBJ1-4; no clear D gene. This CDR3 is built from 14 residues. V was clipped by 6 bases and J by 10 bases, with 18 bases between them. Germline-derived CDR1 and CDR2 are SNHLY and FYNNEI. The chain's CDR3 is CASRADVGSGKLFF. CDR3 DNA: TGTGCCAGCAGGGCGGATGTAGGTTCAGGAAAACTGTTTTTT. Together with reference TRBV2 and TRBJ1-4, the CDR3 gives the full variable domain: EPEVTQTPSHQVTQMGQEVILRCVPISNHLYFYWYRQILGQKVEFLVSFYNNEISEKSEIFDDQFSVERPDGSNFTLKIRSTKLEDSAMYFCASRADVGSGKLFFGSGTQLSVL.

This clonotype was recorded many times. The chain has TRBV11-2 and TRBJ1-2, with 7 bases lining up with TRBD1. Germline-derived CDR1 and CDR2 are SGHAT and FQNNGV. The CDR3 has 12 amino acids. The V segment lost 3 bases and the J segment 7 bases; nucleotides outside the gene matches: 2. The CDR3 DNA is TGTGCCAGCAGCTTGGGACAGACTGGCTACACCTTC. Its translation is CASSLGQTGYTF.

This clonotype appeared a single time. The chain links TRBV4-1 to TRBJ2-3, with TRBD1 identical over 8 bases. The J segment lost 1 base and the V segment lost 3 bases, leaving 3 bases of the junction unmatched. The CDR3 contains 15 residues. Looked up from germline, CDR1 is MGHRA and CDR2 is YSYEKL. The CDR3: CASSQDRDGTDTQYF. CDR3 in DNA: TGCGCCAGCAGCCAGGACAGGGATGGCACAGATACGCAGTATTTT.

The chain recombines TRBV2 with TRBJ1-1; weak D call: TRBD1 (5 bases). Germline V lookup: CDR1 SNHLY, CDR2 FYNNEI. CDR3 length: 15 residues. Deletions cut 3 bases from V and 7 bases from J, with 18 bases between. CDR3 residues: CASSEADRGSDEAFF. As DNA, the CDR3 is TGTGCCAGCAGTGAGGCGGATAGGGGATCCGATGAAGCTTTCTTT.

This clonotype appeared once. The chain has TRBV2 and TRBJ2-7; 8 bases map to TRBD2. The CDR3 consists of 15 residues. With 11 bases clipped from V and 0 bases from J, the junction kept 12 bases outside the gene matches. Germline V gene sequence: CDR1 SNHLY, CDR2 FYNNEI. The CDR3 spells CAGERGLDPSYEQYV. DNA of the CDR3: TGTGCCGGCGAAAGGGGACTAGATCCCTCCTACGAGCAGTACGTC.

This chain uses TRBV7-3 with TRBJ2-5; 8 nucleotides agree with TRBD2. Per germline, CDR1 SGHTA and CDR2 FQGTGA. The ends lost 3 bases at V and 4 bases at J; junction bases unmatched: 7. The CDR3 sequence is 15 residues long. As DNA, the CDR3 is TGTGCCAGCAGCTTGGCTAGCGGGTCGGGAGAGACCCAGTACTTC. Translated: CASSLASGSGETQYF.

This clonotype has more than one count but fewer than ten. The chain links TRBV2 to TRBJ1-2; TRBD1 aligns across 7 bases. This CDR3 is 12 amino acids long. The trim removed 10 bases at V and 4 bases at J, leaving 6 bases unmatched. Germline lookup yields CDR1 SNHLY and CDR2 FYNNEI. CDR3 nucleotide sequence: TGTGCCATCAAGGGGGCACCCTATGGCTACACCTTC. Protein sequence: CAIKGAPYGYTF.

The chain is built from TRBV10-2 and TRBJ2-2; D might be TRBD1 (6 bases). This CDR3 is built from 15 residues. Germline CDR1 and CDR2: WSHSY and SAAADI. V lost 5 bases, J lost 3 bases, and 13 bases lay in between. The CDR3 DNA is TGCGCCAGCAGTAATACAGGGAGTTACACCGGGGAGCTGTTTTTT. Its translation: CASSNTGSYTGELFF.

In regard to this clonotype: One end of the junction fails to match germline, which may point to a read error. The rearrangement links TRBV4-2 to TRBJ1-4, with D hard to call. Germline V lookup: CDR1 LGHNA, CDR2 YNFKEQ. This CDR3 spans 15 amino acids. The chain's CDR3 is CASSQVAPGDEKLFF. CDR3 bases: TGTGCCAGCAGTCAAGTCGCCCCCGGGGATGAAAAACTGTTTTTT.

The CDR3 spells CSASGTSGSSPVGTQYF. The CDR3 nucleotides read TGCAGTGCTAGCGGGACTAGCGGGAGTAGTCCGGTGGGGACCCAGTACTTC. The rearrangement joins TRBV20-1 to TRBJ2-5, with 14 nucleotides matching TRBD2. CDR1 DFQATT and CDR2 SNEGSKA come from the germline V gene (reference sequence). The CDR3 spans 17 residues. Trimming removed 3 bases from V and 7 bases from J; junction bases left unmatched: 13.

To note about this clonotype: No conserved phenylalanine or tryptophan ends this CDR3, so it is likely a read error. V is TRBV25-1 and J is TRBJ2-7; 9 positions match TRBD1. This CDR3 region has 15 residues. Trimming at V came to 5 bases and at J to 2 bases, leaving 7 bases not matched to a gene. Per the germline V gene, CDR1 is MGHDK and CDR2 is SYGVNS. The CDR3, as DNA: TGTGCCAGCAGTAATGTTGGGACAGGGACCTACGAGCAGTACTCC. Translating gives CASSNVGTGTYEQYS.

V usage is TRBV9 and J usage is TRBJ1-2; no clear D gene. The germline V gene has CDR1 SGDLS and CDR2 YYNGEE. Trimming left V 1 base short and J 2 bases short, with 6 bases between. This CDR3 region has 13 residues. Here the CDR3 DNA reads TGTGCCAGCAGCGTATACCTGAACTATGGCTACACCTTC. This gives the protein CASSVYLNYGYTF.